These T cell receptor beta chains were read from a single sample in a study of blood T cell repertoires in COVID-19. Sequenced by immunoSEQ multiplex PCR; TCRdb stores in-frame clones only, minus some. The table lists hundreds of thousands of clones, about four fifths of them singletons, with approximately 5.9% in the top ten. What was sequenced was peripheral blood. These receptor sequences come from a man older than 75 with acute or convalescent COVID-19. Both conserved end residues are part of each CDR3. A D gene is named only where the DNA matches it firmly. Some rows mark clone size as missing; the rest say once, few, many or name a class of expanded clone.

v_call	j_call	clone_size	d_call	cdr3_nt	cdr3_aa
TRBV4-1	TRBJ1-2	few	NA	TGCGCCAGCAGCCAAGTCCCTACAGGCGGAGGCTACACCTTC	CASSQVPTGGGYTF
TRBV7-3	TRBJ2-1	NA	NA	TGTGCCAGCAGCTTAATGGCGGGCACTTACAATGAGCAGTTCTTC	CASSLMAGTYNEQFF
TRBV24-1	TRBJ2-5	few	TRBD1	TGTGCCACCAGTGCTGTGGGACAGGGTCAAGAGACCCAGTACTTC	CATSAVGQGQETQYF
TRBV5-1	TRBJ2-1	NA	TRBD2	TGCGCCAGCAGCCCGCTAGCGGACTCCTACAATGAGCAGTTCTTC	CASSPLADSYNEQFF
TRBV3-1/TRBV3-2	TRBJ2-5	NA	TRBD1	TGTGCCAGCAGCCAGGGCAGGGGGCCCCAAGAGACCCAGTACTTC	CASSQGRGPQETQYF
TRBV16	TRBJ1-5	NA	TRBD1	TGTGCCAGCAGCCAATTGACAGGGGGCAATCAGCCCCAGCATTTT	CASSQLTGGNQPQHF
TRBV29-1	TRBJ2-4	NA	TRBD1	TGCAGCGTCCTCCGGGACAGCCTTAAAAACATTCAGTACTTC	CSVLRDSLKNIQYF
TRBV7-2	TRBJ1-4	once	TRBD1	TGTGCCAGCAGCTTACGTGGGACAGGGGTTGAAAAACTGTTTTTT	CASSLRGTGVEKLFF
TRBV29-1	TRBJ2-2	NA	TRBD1	TGCAGCGTAAAACAGGGGGTAGGGGAGCTGTTTTTT	CSVKQGVGELFF
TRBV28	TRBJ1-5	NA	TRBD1	TGTGCCAGTGTAAGGGGGCCGGGCAATCAGCCCCAGCATTTT	CASVRGPGNQPQHF
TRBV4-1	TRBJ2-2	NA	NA	TGCGCCAGCAGCCAAGATCGACAGTACACCGGGGAGCTGTTTTTT	CASSQDRQYTGELFF
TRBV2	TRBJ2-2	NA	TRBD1	TGTGCCACAAAGACAGGGGGCGGGTACACCGGGGAGCTGTTTTTT	CATKTGGGYTGELFF
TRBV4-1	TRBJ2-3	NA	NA	TGCGCCAGCAGCCTCGGGAGAGTGTCAGATACGCAGTATTTT	CASSLGRVSDTQYF
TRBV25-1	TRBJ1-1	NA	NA	TGTGCCAGCAGTGAAGACAAGAACACTGAAGCTTTCTTT	CASSEDKNTEAFF
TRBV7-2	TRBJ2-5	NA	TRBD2	TGTGCCAGCAGCCAGACTAGCGGGGGGGCGGAGACCCAGTACTTC	CASSQTSGGAETQYF
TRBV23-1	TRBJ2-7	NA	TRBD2	TGCGCCAGCAGTCAATCGAAGTATAGACAGTCTAACGGGGGGAAGCGGGAGGGCCCGGGCGAGCAGTACTTC	CASSQSKYRQSNGGKREGPGEQYF
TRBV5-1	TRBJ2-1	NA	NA	TGCGCCAGCAGCCCCTTGGTGACATCGGTAGGTGAGCAGTTCTTC	CASSPLVTSVGEQFF
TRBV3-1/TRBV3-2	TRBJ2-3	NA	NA	TGTGCCAGCAGCCAACGCGGGGACGGGGGTACGCAGTATTTT	CASSQRGDGGTQYF
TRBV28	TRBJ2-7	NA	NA	TGTGCCAGCACAATGCCAGGGCGATCCTACGAGCAGTACTTC	CASTMPGRSYEQYF
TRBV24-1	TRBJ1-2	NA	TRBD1	TGTGCCACCAGTGACTCCGACAGGGGGAATGGCTACACCTTC	CATSDSDRGNGYTF
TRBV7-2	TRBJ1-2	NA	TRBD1	TGTGCCAGCAGCTTAAATCAATGGGGACAGGGATATGGCTACACCTTC	CASSLNQWGQGYGYTF
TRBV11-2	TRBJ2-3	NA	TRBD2	TGTGCCAGCAGCCTGGGACTAGCACAGAATACGCAGTATTTT	CASSLGLAQNTQYF
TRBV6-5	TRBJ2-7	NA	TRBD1	TGTGCCAGCAGTCCCGGGACAGGGGTCCACGAGCAGTACTTC	CASSPGTGVHEQYF
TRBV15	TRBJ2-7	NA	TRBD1	TGTGCCACCAGCAGAGCCCCGGGACAGCTCCCTTACGAGCAGTACTTC	CATSRAPGQLPYEQYF
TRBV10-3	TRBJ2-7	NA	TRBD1	TGTGCCATCAGGGATCCCTCCGACAGGGGGGTTGGGTACGAGCAGTACTTC	CAIRDPSDRGVGYEQYF
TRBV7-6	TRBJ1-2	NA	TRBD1	TGTGCCAGCAGCTTAGGAGTCCCTCGACAGGGATATGGCTACACCTTC	CASSLGVPRQGYGYTF
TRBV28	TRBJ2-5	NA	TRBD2	TGTGCCAGCACTAGCGGGGGGGAGACCCAGTACTTC	CASTSGGETQYF
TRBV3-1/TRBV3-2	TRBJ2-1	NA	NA	TGTGCCAGCAGCCAAGATAGTCGGGGCTCCTACAATGAGCAGTTCTTC	CASSQDSRGSYNEQFF
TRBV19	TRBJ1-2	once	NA	TGTGCCACCCCTTGGGTCGGGGGGGCCCCTAACTATGGCTACACCTTC	CATPWVGGAPNYGYTF
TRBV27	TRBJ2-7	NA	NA	TGTGCCAGCAGTTTATCCAGCCCTACAGGTCCCTACGAGCAGTACTTC	CASSLSSPTGPYEQYF
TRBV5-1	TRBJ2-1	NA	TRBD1	TGCGCCAGCAGCTTGGGACAGGGGCCAGGGGCCTACAATGAGCAGTTCTTC	CASSLGQGPGAYNEQFF
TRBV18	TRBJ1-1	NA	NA	TGTGCCAGCTCACCGCAGACAGGTTGGGGGACTGAAGCTTTCTTT	CASSPQTGWGTEAFF
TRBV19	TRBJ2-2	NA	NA	TGTGCCAGCCTCCGGAGGGCGGACACCGGGGAGCTGTTTTTT	CASLRRADTGELFF
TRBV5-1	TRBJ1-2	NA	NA	TGCGCCAGCAGCTCGGTCGGGGGTTCTATCTATGGCTACACCTTC	CASSSVGGSIYGYTF
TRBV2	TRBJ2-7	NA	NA	TGTGCCAGCCGCCGGCAGGGGTACGAGCAGTACTTC	CASRRQGYEQYF
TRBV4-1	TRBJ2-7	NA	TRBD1	TGCGCCAGCAGCCAGGGGACAGGGGACTCCTACGAGCAGTACTTC	CASSQGTGDSYEQYF
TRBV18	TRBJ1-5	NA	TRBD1	TGTGCCAGCTCACCCGGACAGGCCTTCAATCAGCCCCAGCATTTT	CASSPGQAFNQPQHF
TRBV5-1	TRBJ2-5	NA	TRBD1	TGCGCCAGCAGCTTTTTGACAGGGGGCGACGAGACCCAGTACTTC	CASSFLTGGDETQYF
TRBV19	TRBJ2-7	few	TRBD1	TGTGCCAGTAGTAGGGACAGCACAGGAGGATACGAGCAGTACTTC	CASSRDSTGGYEQYF
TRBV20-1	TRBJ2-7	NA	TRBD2	TGCAGTGCTAGTCGCGGGAGTGGGTCGGAGGAGCAGTACTTC	CSASRGSGSEEQYF
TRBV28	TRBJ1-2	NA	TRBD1	TGTGCCAGCAGCTCAACAGGGGGTAGCTATGGCTACACCTTC	CASSSTGGSYGYTF
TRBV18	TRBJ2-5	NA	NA	TGTGCCAGCTCACCTACAGGGTCAGAGACCCAGTACTTC	CASSPTGSETQYF
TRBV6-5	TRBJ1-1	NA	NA	TGTGCCAGCAGTTACTCAGCCGGGAACACTGAAGCTTTCTTT	CASSYSAGNTEAFF
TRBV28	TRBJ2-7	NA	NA	TGTGCCAGCAGTTTTGGAGGGCCGGTCTACGAGCAGTACTTC	CASSFGGPVYEQYF
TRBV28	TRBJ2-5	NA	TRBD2	TGTGCCAGCAGTGGACTAGCGGGGTCACAAGAGACCCAGTACTTC	CASSGLAGSQETQYF
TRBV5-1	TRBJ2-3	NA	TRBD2	TGCGCCAGCGCCCCAATAGCGGGGGACACAGATACGCAGTATTTT	CASAPIAGDTDTQYF
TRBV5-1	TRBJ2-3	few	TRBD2	TGCGCCAGCGCCCCGACTAGCGGGGATAAAGATACGCAGTATTTT	CASAPTSGDKDTQYF
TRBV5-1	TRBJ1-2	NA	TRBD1	TGCGCCAGCAGCTTGGTTTTGGCAGGGGGTGGCTACACCTTC	CASSLVLAGGGYTF
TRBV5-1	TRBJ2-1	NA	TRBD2	TGCGCCAGCAGCTACCCAGGGACTAGCGGGCTTATCAGCTCCTACAATGAGCAGTTCTTC	CASSYPGTSGLISSYNEQFF
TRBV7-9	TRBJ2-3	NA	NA	TGTGCCAGCAGCTTAGTATTGGCAACGACAGATACGCAGTATTTT	CASSLVLATTDTQYF
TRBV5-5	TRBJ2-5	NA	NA	TGTGCCAGCAGCTTGGGCAGGCAAGAGACCCAGTACTTC	CASSLGRQETQYF
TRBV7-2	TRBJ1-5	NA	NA	TGTGCCAGCAGCTTAGATGACACAAGCAATCAGCCCCAGCATTTT	CASSLDDTSNQPQHF
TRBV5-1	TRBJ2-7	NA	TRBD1	TGCGCCAGCAGCTTGTCGGGACAGGGATACGAGCAGTACTTC	CASSLSGQGYEQYF
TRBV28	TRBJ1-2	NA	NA	TGTGCCAGCAGGTCCCCTAAGGCAGGAAGCTATGGCTACACCTTC	CASRSPKAGSYGYTF
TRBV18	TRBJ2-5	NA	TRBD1	TGTGCCAGCTCACCCGGGACAGGGCAAGAGACCCAGTACTTC	CASSPGTGQETQYF
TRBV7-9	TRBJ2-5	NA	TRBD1	TGTGCCAGCAGCCGCGGGACAGGGGGTGGCGAGACCCAGTACTTC	CASSRGTGGGETQYF